The entry below gives a single TCR beta chain sequence along with its context. No antigen is known for it. CDR3 length: 11 amino acids. The V gene's germline CDR1 is GTSNPN and CDR2 SVGIG (reference sequence). The V and J ends lost 1 base and 6 bases respectively, with 4 bases between them. This specimen belongs to a study of PD-1 blockade in mismatch repair-deficient tumors. Study overall: Patients had more than ten mismatch repair-deficient cancer types, all previously treated and progressing. Broader study findings: Tumor-resident clones, often absent from pretreatment blood, expanded after pembrolizumab and then contracted.

TCRdb's table, derived via immunoSEQ multiplex PCR, lists solely in-frame clones and lacks some. The repertoire holds around 9,200 clones, with over 75% as singletons. Time point denoted: approximately ten-day in vitro stimulation with candidate mutation-associated neoantigen peptide 1. Cells were stimulated around 9 days with each of six to eight ELISpot-reactive neoantigens. Baseline for clone expansion was a parallel culture with no peptide. V gene TRBV30 combines with J gene TRBJ2-1, with D unresolved. The sample was cells cultured in vitro, taken from a patient treated with pembrolizumab. The clonotype comes from an adult with mismatch repair-deficient cancer. The CDR3 reads CAWSEGNEQFF. CDR3 DNA: TGTGCCTGGAGTGAGGGCAATGAGCAGTTCTTC.